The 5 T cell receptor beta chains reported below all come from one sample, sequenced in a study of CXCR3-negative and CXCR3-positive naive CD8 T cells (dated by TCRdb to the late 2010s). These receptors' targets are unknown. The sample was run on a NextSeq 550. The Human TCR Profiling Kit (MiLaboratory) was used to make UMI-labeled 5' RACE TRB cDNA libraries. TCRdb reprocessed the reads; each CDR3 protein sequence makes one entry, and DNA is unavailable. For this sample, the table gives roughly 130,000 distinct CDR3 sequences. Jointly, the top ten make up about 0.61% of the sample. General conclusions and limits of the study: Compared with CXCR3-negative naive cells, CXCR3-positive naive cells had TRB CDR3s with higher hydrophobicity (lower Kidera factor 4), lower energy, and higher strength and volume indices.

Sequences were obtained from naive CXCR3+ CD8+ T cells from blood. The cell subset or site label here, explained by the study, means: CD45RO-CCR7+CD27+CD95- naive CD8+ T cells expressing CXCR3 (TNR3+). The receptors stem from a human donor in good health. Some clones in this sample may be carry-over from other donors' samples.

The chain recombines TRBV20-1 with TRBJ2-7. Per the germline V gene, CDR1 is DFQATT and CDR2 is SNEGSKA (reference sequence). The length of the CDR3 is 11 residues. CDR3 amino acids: CSARGTYEQYF.

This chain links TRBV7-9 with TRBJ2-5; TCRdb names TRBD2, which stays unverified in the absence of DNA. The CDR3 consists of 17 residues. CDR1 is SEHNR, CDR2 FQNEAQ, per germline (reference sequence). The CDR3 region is CASSSFGPSGRQETQYF.

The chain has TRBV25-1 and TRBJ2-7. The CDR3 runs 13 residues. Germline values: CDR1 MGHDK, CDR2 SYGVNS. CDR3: CASSAMGIYEQYF.

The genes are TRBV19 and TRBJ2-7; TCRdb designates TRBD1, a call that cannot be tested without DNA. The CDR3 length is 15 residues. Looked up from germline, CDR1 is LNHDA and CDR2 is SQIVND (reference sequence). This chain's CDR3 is CASSPGQWQSYEQYF.

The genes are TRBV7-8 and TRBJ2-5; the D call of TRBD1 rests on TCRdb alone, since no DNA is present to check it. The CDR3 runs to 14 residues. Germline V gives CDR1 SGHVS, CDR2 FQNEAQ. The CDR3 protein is CASSSRTGEETQYF.